These T cell receptor beta chains were read from a single sample in a study of T-cell reconstitution after alpha-beta-depleted transplantation in children. TCRdb reprocessed the PCR reads via MiXCR and lists one record per CDR3 protein. The sample shows some 200,000 distinct CDR3 sequences, 13% to 15% of them seen only once. The source was PBMCs from the stem cell graft donor, collected from the stem cell graft. The receptors stem from a human donor who donated a stem cell graft to a child with acute lymphoblastic leukemia. The CDR3 runs from the conserved cysteine through the conserved F or W.

CASSSGTSGRVDTQYF | TRBJ2-3 | TRBV28
CSATPRETYNEQFF | TRBJ2-1 | TRBV20-1
CASSPSNTGELFF | TRBJ2-2 | TRBV18
CASSLGVREQYF | TRBJ2-7 | TRBV12-3/TRBV12-4
CASSFRRSNTEAFF | TRBJ1-1 | TRBV12-3/TRBV12-4
CSVDAAGSYEQYF | TRBJ2-7 | TRBV29-1
CSALAGGAGYNEQFF | TRBJ2-1 | TRBV20-1
CASSSAGANTEAFF | TRBJ1-1 | TRBV7-9
CSAAGRSGANVLTF | TRBJ2-6 | TRBV20-1
CASSNNPSTDTQYF | TRBJ2-3 | TRBV12-3/TRBV12-4
CSAPGTGTPTEAFF | TRBJ1-1 | TRBV20-1
CASSLQGARDEQFF | TRBJ2-1 | TRBV6-5
CASSLPYRGPETQYF | TRBJ2-5 | TRBV11-3
CASSPGPPGDTQYF | TRBJ2-3 | TRBV4-2
CASSLDRAGSSYEQYF | TRBJ2-7 | TRBV7-2
CAGTSESYEQYF | TRBJ2-7 | TRBV19
CASRRTGYSGANVLTF | TRBJ2-6 | TRBV12-3/TRBV12-4
CASSWDRGYYGYTF | TRBJ1-2 | TRBV12-3/TRBV12-4
CASSLFPSGDSNQPQHF | TRBJ1-5 | TRBV5-1
CASFGEGLADKNIQYF | TRBJ2-4 | TRBV28
CASSLPRTSGRADTQYF | TRBJ2-3 | TRBV12-3/TRBV12-4
CASSIEGETQYF | TRBJ2-5 | TRBV19
CASSYSGTQNIQYF | TRBJ2-4 | TRBV12-3/TRBV12-4
CASSSPVREAQYF | TRBJ2-3 | TRBV5-1
CATGRRLPMDNEQFF | TRBJ2-1 | TRBV19
CASSGGFDEQYF | TRBJ2-7 | TRBV19
CSAAPDQSTQYF | TRBJ2-3 | TRBV20-1
CASSKGGGLYTGELFF | TRBJ2-2 | TRBV21-1
CASSSTRRGGETQYF | TRBJ2-5 | TRBV7-2
CSARAASGTYEQYF | TRBJ2-7 | TRBV20-1
CASSLLSGTGGHEQYF | TRBJ2-7 | TRBV5-1
CASNRETSGSNEQFF | TRBJ2-1 | TRBV19
CSVESPGLEAFF | TRBJ1-1 | TRBV29-1
CSVGVGGGPYEQYF | TRBJ2-7 | TRBV29-1
CASSEGPTYYEQYF | TRBJ2-7 | TRBV11-2
CASSLHEDSNQPQHF | TRBJ1-5 | TRBV5-1
CASSQGAGTGGTEAFF | TRBJ1-1 | TRBV4-1
CASSQDLAGGYYNEQFF | TRBJ2-1 | TRBV4-1
CASSSVEAPTEKLFF | TRBJ1-4 | TRBV7-9
CAAGPGNTIYF | TRBJ1-3 | TRBV10-3
CASSLSWQGRPGELFF | TRBJ2-2 | TRBV11-1
CATSDSQGDGVSYNEQFF | TRBJ2-1 | TRBV24-1
CASSLTGGIIGELFF | TRBJ2-2 | TRBV11-2
CASSQGRQFF | TRBJ2-1 | TRBV3-1
CASRGRLDTGELFF | TRBJ2-2 | TRBV5-1
CASSQDQVRATSYF | TRBJ2-5 | TRBV3-1
CVSSIGAGGFEKLFF | TRBJ1-4 | TRBV5-5
CAISESFGRGAEGPQHF | TRBJ1-5 | TRBV10-3
CASSLDGTALQAQYF | TRBJ2-5 | TRBV5-1
CSAQGYSNQPQHF | TRBJ1-5 | TRBV20-1
CASRQGQTNEKLFF | TRBJ1-4 | TRBV5-1
CASTSGLAGAGEQFF | TRBJ2-1 | TRBV19
CASAPTVNTEAFF | TRBJ1-1 | TRBV12-3/TRBV12-4
CASSLEATGLRGYTF | TRBJ1-2 | TRBV5-1
CSGSSGNRGGTQYF | TRBJ2-3 | TRBV29-1
CASSLDPGQAGTTEAFF | TRBJ1-1 | TRBV12-3/TRBV12-4
CSVRGRGGTGGYTF | TRBJ1-2 | TRBV29-1
CASTPAGLAGTGELFF | TRBJ2-2 | TRBV7-6
CASSLFGGGEPQHF | TRBJ1-5 | TRBV12-3/TRBV12-4
CASRTFLDSSSANYGYTF | TRBJ1-2 | TRBV6-1